These 32 T cell receptor beta chains originate from one sample sequenced in a study of blood T cell repertoires in COVID-19 (dated by TCRdb to 2020 to 2021). Library construction relied on the immunoSEQ multiplex PCR assay. The table comes from immuneACCESS by way of TCRdb, which keeps in-frame sequences with V and J called. Part of the clones is missing from these tables; in studies checked, under half for an unresolved V gene and the rest for unknown reasons. The sample table records 300,000 to 450,000 clones; 81% of these occur just once. The top ten clones comprise 1.1% of the sample. Specimen: peripheral blood. These receptors all come from a human donor with acute or convalescent COVID-19. The donor label of this sample is uncertain.

A word on this clone: The sample contains more than one DNA sequence encoding this CDR3. The V gene is TRBV11-2, the J gene TRBJ2-1; TRBD1 matches 9 bases. V trimming: 2 bases; J trimming: 3 bases; junction bases outside the gene matches: 5. This CDR3 comprises 16 residues. Germline V lookup: CDR1 SGHAT, CDR2 FQNNGV. This CDR3 is CASSLSGTGNYNEQFF. CDR3 coding DNA: TGTGCCAGCAGCTTATCCGGGACAGGGAACTACAATGAGCAGTTCTTC.

The chain links TRBV6-5 to TRBJ2-7; 12 bases map to TRBD2. The V segment lost 2 bases and the J segment 3 bases; nucleotides outside the gene matches: 5. Germline V gives CDR1 MNHEY, CDR2 SVGAGI. This CDR3 region has 16 residues. CDR3: CASSYAGLAGNYEQYF. The CDR3 bases are TGTGCCAGCAGTTACGCAGGACTAGCGGGAAACTACGAGCAGTACTTC.

This sequence joins TRBV15 and TRBJ2-7; 9 bases line up with TRBD2. This CDR3 is 16 amino acids long. Germline assignment: CDR1 LNHNV and CDR2 YYDKDF (reference sequence). Germline trimming cut 3 bases from V and 2 bases from J; bases unmatched to any gene: 8. CDR3 sequence reads: CATSSSGSVAPYEQYF. The CDR3 DNA sequence: TGTGCCACCAGCAGTAGCGGGAGTGTAGCGCCCTACGAGCAGTACTTC.

V is TRBV18 and J is TRBJ1-6; tentatively, D is TRBD1 (6 bases). Trimming shortened V by 5 bases and J by 7 bases, and 12 bases separated the two germline ends. Germline CDR1 reads KGHSH; CDR2 reads LQKENI. There are 14 residues in the CDR3. The CDR3 is CASSGQTGNSPLHF. CDR3 DNA: TGTGCCAGCTCAGGACAGACGGGGAATTCACCCCTCCACTTT. The variable domain in full, with the rest retrieved from reference TRBV18 and TRBJ1-6, is NAGVMQNPRHLVRRRGQEARLRCSPMKGHSHVYWYRQLPEEGLKFMVYLQKENIIDESGMPKERFSAEFPKEGPSILRIQQVVRGDSAAYFCASSGQTGNSPLHFGNGTRLTVT.

This chain uses TRBV7-9 with TRBJ2-2, with D perhaps matching TRBD2 (6 bases). The CDR3 contains 12 residues. CDR1 is SEHNR, CDR2 FQNEAQ, per germline (reference sequence). Trimming shortened V by 4 bases and J by 6 bases, and 6 bases separated the two germline ends. The CDR3 DNA reads as TGTGCCAGCAGCTGGAGGGCCGGGGAGCTGTTTTTT. This translates into CASSWRAGELFF.

The gene calls are TRBV5-1 and TRBJ2-2, with TRBD1 as a possible D gene (6 bases). V dropped 5 bases and J dropped 0 bases, with 20 bases sitting between them. CDR1 is SGHRS and CDR2 is YFSETQ in the germline V gene. This CDR3 is 18 amino acids long. The CDR3 region has the DNA TGCGCCAGCAGATTCCCAAGGGACAACCATACGAACACCGGGGAGCTGTTTTTT. It specifies CASRFPRDNHTNTGELFF.

The J gene is TRBJ2-5, the V gene TRBV2; D is perhaps TRBD1 (5 bases). The CDR3 spans 13 residues. Trimming took 4 bases from V and 5 from J, leaving 11 bases between them. Per the germline V gene, CDR1 is SNHLY and CDR2 is FYNNEI. The CDR3 nucleotides are TGTGCCAGCAGTGTGGGCAGGGTGGAGACCCAGTACTTC. Its protein product is CASSVGRVETQYF.

The CDR3 DNA sequence: TGTGCCAGCAGTGAAATCGACAGGGGGTATGGCTACACCTTC. As protein: CASSEIDRGYGYTF. V gene TRBV25-1 combines with J gene TRBJ1-2, with 9 nucleotides matching TRBD1. The CDR3 contains 14 residues. CDR1 is MGHDK, CDR2 SYGVNS, per germline. Losses at the gene ends were 2 bases for V and 5 bases for J; bases not matched to a gene: 3.

The V gene is TRBV20-1, the J gene TRBJ2-5, with D tentatively TRBD2 (6 bases). Germline V lookup: CDR1 DFQATT, CDR2 SNEGSKA (reference sequence). Deletions cut 3 bases from V and 3 bases from J, with 17 bases between. This CDR3 region has 15 residues. The CDR3 DNA sequence: TGCAGTGCTAGTCAAGGGACTGGAGTGGAAGAGACCCAGTACTTC. Amino acid sequence: CSASQGTGVEETQYF.

In its sample, this clone was seen a few times. V gene TRBV27 combines with J gene TRBJ1-4; D is perhaps TRBD1 (5 bases). The CDR3 length is 13 residues. Germline V gene lookup returns CDR1 MNHEY and CDR2 SMNVEV (reference sequence). With 3 bases removed from V and 10 bases from J, the gap between germline ends came to 12 bases. For the CDR3, the DNA is TGTGCCAGCAGTTTCGAACCCGGGGGAAAACTGTTTTTT. Residues: CASSFEPGGKLFF.

The V gene is TRBV9, the J gene TRBJ1-2; D might be TRBD1 (5 bases). The CDR3 sequence is 14 residues long. Per germline, CDR1 SGDLS and CDR2 YYNGEE. V lost 9 bases to trimming and J lost 5 bases, with 20 bases between them. The CDR3 bases are TGTGCCACAAGCCCCAGGGAAATGGGGTATGGCTACACCTTC. Translation gives CATSPREMGYGYTF. Using reference TRBV9 and TRBJ1-2 for the parts outside the CDR3, the full variable domain is DSGVTQTPKHLITATGQRVTLRCSPRSGDLSVYWYQQSLDQGLQFLIQYYNGEERAKGNILERFSAQQFPDLHSELNLSSLELGDSALYFCATSPREMGYGYTFGSGTRLTVV.

This clone was found once. This chain uses TRBV2 with TRBJ2-2, with 9 bases identical to TRBD2. Germline CDR1 is SNHLY and CDR2 is FYNNEI. The CDR3 extends over 15 amino acids. The V gene end was trimmed by 5 bases and the J gene end by 3 bases; junction bases not matched to a gene: 4. The CDR3 coding sequence is TGTGCCAGCAGTTTGGCGGGAGGGGACACCGGGGAGCTGTTTTTT. As protein: CASSLAGGDTGELFF.

The chain joins TRBV2 to TRBJ2-7, with 11 positions matching TRBD1. With V trimmed by 1 base and J by 0 bases, 8 bases remained unmatched. The CDR3 is 18 residues long. Per the germline V gene, CDR1 is SNHLY and CDR2 is FYNNEI. The CDR3 sequence: CASSEVGRGTGGSYEQYF. The CDR3, as DNA: TGTGCCAGCAGTGAAGTCGGTCGAGGGACAGGGGGCTCCTACGAGCAGTACTTC.

The DNA of the CDR3 is TGTGCCAGCAGCTTACATACAAATGAGCAGTTCTTC. This encodes CASSLHTNEQFF. This sequence joins TRBV5-5 and TRBJ2-1; D is undetermined. Germline V gives CDR1 SGHKS, CDR2 YYEKEE (reference sequence). CDR3 length equals 12 residues. V dropped 2 bases and J dropped 7 bases, with 7 bases sitting between them.

The chain carries TRBV18 and TRBJ2-7, with 12 bases lining up with TRBD2. This CDR3 comprises 15 residues. CDR1 is KGHSH and CDR2 is LQKENI in the germline V gene. V dropped 2 bases and J dropped 6; count of bases not matched to a gene: 5. The CDR3 reads CASSPTRTSGVEQYF. The CDR3 coding sequence is TGTGCCAGCTCACCAACCAGGACTAGCGGGGTCGAGCAGTACTTC.

J is TRBJ2-5 and V is TRBV19; 9 positions match TRBD2. This CDR3 has 17 residues. CDR1 LNHDA and CDR2 SQIVND come from the germline V gene (reference sequence). V trimming: 6 bases; J trimming: 5 bases; junction bases outside the gene matches: 16. The CDR3 DNA reads TGTGCCAGTAGCCCAATCTCCTCTAGCGGGGTGTGGGAGACCCAGTACTTC. This codes for CASSPISSSGVWETQYF.

The chain links TRBV3-1 (or the pseudogene TRBV3-2) to TRBJ2-1; D may be TRBD1 (5 bases). This CDR3 has 16 residues. Germline loops: CDR1 LGHDT, CDR2 YNNKEL (reference sequence). The V gene lost 1 base and the J gene lost 3 bases, with 13 bases spanning the gap. Here the CDR3 DNA reads TGTGCCAGCAGCCAAGGTATGGGGCTAAACTACAATGAGCAGTTCTTC. This codes for CASSQGMGLNYNEQFF.

The chain has TRBV6-5 and TRBJ2-7; D might be TRBD2 (5 bases). V lost 7 bases and J 6 bases, leaving 16 bases between the germline ends. Germline V CDR1 and CDR2: MNHEY, SVGAGI. The CDR3 runs 13 residues. The DNA for the CDR3 is TGTGCCAGCAATCTGACGGGGTGGGTCGAGCAGTACTTC. Translation gives CASNLTGWVEQYF.

This clone occurred a few times. J is TRBJ2-7 and V is TRBV14; the D gene is possibly TRBD1 (5 bases). This CDR3 spans 17 amino acids. The V gene lost 4 bases and the J gene lost 1 base, with 20 bases spanning the gap. The germline CDR1 and CDR2 sequences are SGHDN and FVKESK. For the CDR3, the DNA is TGTGCCAGCAGCCCTGGTTGGGGTCCAGGGCCGTCCTACGAGCAGTACTTC. This sequence encodes CASSPGWGPGPSYEQYF.

The rearrangement links TRBV14 to TRBJ2-7, with 7 positions matching TRBD1. After removal of 1 base from V and 0 bases from J, the junction contained 12 bases not matched to a gene. The CDR3 is 18 residues long. The germline V gene encodes CDR1 SGHDN and CDR2 FVKESK. DNA for the CDR3: TGTGCCAGCAGCCAAGGTTGGGGGCGAGGGGGCCCCTCCTACGAGCAGTACTTC. Amino acid sequence: CASSQGWGRGGPSYEQYF.

This clone showed up just once. V and J are TRBV20-1 and TRBJ2-5; no clear D. This CDR3 is 13 amino acids long. The germline gives CDR1 DFQATT, CDR2 SNEGSKA (reference sequence). V was pared by 3 bases and J by 4 bases, with 12 bases between. The CDR3 DNA follows: TGCAGTGCTAGTCTTGCCCCCAGAGAGACCCAGTACTTC. As protein: CSASLAPRETQYF.

The J gene is TRBJ2-5, the V gene TRBV5-4; 10 nucleotides match TRBD1. CDR1 SGHNT and CDR2 YYREEE come from the germline V gene (reference sequence). The V segment lost 4 bases and the J segment 5 bases; nucleotides outside the gene matches: 8. The CDR3 totals 15 residues. This CDR3 reads CASSTRQGAGETQYF. The DNA for the CDR3 is TGTGCCAGCAGCACCCGACAGGGGGCTGGGGAGACCCAGTACTTC.

This clone showed up just once. The rearrangement links TRBV29-1 to TRBJ1-2; TRBD1 agrees at 8 bases. The CDR3 covers 13 residues. Losses at the gene ends were 6 bases for V and 0 bases for J; bases not matched to a gene: 3. Germline-derived CDR1 and CDR2 are SQVTM and ANQGSEA. CDR3 sequence (DNA): TGCAGCGTGGACAGGGAAACTAACTATGGCTACACCTTC. This gives the protein CSVDRETNYGYTF.

CDR3 DNA sequence: TGTGCCAGCAGTTTGGCGGGTTCACCCCTCCACTTT. It specifies CASSLAGSPLHF. The chain has TRBV12-3 or TRBV12-4 and TRBJ1-6; D is undetermined. There are 12 residues in the CDR3. The V and J ends lost 3 bases and 9 bases respectively, with 6 bases between them.

V is TRBV28 and J is TRBJ1-2; 8 bases fit TRBD1. The CDR3 contains 14 residues. Germline CDR1 is MDHEN and CDR2 is SYDVKM. J was trimmed by 3 bases and V by 6 bases; bases with no gene match: 6. This chain's CDR3 is CASRSPGGYYGYTF. The CDR3 bases are TGTGCCAGCAGGTCCCCAGGGGGCTACTATGGCTACACCTTC.

The J gene is TRBJ2-1, the V gene TRBV5-1, with 7 bases lining up with TRBD2. CDR1 is SGHRS and CDR2 is YFSETQ in the germline V gene. This CDR3 is built from 15 residues. V shed 4 bases and J 0 bases; nucleotides not matched to a gene: 4. As DNA, the CDR3 is TGCGCCAGCAGCCCGTGGGGGGGCTCCTACAATGAGCAGTTCTTC. Translated: CASSPWGGSYNEQFF.

The chain is built from TRBV6-5 and TRBJ2-4; maybe TRBD1 (5 bases). Trimming stripped 6 bases from V and 1 base from J, with 13 bases between. Germline V gives CDR1 MNHEY, CDR2 SVGAGI. This CDR3 is built from 15 residues. In nucleotides, the CDR3 is TGTGCCAGCAGGTTCCAGGGTGACGCCAAAAACATTCAGTACTTC. Translation: CASRFQGDAKNIQYF.

The J gene is TRBJ2-5, the V gene TRBV4-2; 11 nucleotides line up with TRBD2. Germline CDR1 and CDR2: LGHNA and YNFKEQ. V lost 1 base and J lost 3; bases outside the gene matches: 7. The CDR3 is 17 amino acids. The CDR3 DNA reads TGTGCCAGCAGCCAAGGAGTAGCGGGGGGGCCGGAAGAGACCCAGTACTTC. Amino acids: CASSQGVAGGPEETQYF.

The gene calls are TRBV7-6 and TRBJ2-3; the D gene is possibly TRBD1 (6 bases). The CDR3 has 15 residues. Germline CDR1 is SGHVS and CDR2 is FNYEAQ. V gave up 8 bases and J gave up 4 bases, with 19 bases separating them. The DNA for the CDR3 is TGTGCCAGCCGTTTGGCAGGGGTCCTTTCAGATACGCAGTATTTT. It yields the protein CASRLAGVLSDTQYF.

There are a few counts of this clone. J is TRBJ1-1 and V is TRBV2; 7 nucleotides align to TRBD1. The CDR3 spans 13 residues. Germline V gene sequence: CDR1 SNHLY, CDR2 FYNNEI. The junction had 13 bases not matched to a gene; V was cut back by 7 bases and J by 11 bases. CDR3 DNA sequence: TGTGCCAGCATAACAGGGGATAGTCGTGAGGCTTTCTTT. Protein: CASITGDSREAFF.

The chain recombines TRBV2 with TRBJ1-5; D ambiguous. The CDR3 length is 16 residues. Trimming pared 6 bases from V and 2 bases from J, leaving 17 bases between. Germline V CDR1 and CDR2: SNHLY, FYNNEI. The CDR3, as DNA: TGTGCCAGCAGGGGTAAGGGAGTCGTGGGCAATCAGCCCCAGCATTTT. Protein sequence: CASRGKGVVGNQPQHF.

The CDR3 DNA sequence: TGTGCCAGCAGTTTCGGACAAATCCACGAGCAGTACTTC. Protein sequence: CASSFGQIHEQYF. The chain joins TRBV28 to TRBJ2-7; maybe TRBD1 (5 bases). V was cut by 3 bases and J by 5 bases, with 11 bases left in between. The CDR3 totals 13 residues. The germline CDR1 and CDR2 sequences are MDHEN and SYDVKM.